Sequencing of this T cell receptor beta chain was carried out in a study of OX40 agonist ivuxolimab in advanced cancers. Study-wide background: The dose-escalation cohort was around 83% male, with a mean age of about 58 years, ranging about 20 to 85.

Study findings and constraints: Clonal expansion from baseline to week 6 occurred in both CD4+ and CD8+ T cells.

Remarks on this clone: The antigen remains undetermined.

Method: immunoSEQ multiplex PCR; TCRdb's copy keeps in-frame clones and lacks some. The sample consists of tens of thousands of clones, 82% of them appearing once. The sample here was CD4+ or CD8+ T cells sorted from blood, taken in a trial of the OX40 agonist ivuxolimab. The sequence derives from an adult with an advanced solid tumor such as melanoma, head and neck, liver or kidney cancer.

The DNA of the CDR3 is TGTGCCAGCACCGTGGGGCCAGCCAGCGGGGAGCTGTTTTTT. Translating it yields CASTVGPASGELFF. The chain recombines TRBV9 with TRBJ2-2, with D maybe TRBD1 (5 bases). V shed 6 bases and J shed 7 bases, with 16 bases lying between them. The CDR3 loop spans 14 amino acids. Germline V lookup: CDR1 SGDLS, CDR2 YYNGEE.